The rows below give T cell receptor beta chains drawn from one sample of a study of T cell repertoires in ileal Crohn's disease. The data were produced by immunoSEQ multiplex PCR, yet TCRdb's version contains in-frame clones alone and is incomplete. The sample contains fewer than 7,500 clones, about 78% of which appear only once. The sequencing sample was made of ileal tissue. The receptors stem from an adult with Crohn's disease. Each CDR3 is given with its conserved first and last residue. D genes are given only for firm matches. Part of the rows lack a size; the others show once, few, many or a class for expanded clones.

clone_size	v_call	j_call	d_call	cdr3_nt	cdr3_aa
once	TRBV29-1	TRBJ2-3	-	TGCAGCGTCGTAGGGGGTTTGACAGATACGCAGTATTTT	CSVVGGLTDTQYF
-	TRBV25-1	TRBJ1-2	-	TGTGCCAGCAGTGCAGATCAGGGTCTGGGTTACTATGGCTACACCTTC	CASSADQGLGYYGYTF
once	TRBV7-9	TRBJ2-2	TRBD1	TGTGCCAGCAGCGGCAGGGACAGGGGCACCGGGGAGCTGTTTTTT	CASSGRDRGTGELFF
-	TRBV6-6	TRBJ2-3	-	TGTGCCAGCAGACAAGGGACAAGAGGGACAGATACGCAGTATTTT	CASRQGTRGTDTQYF
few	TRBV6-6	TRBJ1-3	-	TGTGCCACCAGGAGACAGCCCTCTGGAAACACCATATATTTT	CATRRQPSGNTIYF
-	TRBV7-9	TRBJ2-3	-	TGTGCCAGCACCGTCACAGATACGCAGTATTTT	CASTVTDTQYF
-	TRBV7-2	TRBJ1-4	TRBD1	TGTGCCAGCAGAGCTACAGGGGTAACTAATGAAAAACTGTTTTTT	CASRATGVTNEKLFF
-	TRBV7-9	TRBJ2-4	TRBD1	TGTGCCAGCAGCCCTGGGACAGGGAAGGGAGCCAAAAACATTCAGTACTTC	CASSPGTGKGAKNIQYF
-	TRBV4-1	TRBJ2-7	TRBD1	TGCGCCAGCAGCCAAGCCTGGGACAGCTCCTACGAGCAGTACTTC	CASSQAWDSSYEQYF
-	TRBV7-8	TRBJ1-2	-	TGTGCCAGCAGCTTTGGGACGCTTGATGGCTACACCTTC	CASSFGTLDGYTF
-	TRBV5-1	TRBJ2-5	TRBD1	TGCGCCAGCAGCTCCGGGACAGGCCAAGAGACCCAGTACTTC	CASSSGTGQETQYF
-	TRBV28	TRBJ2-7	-	TGTGCCAGCAGTCCTCCGACAGCCCGCGAGCAGTACTTC	CASSPPTAREQYF
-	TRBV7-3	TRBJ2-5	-	TGTGCCAGCAGCTCCAGCGGGACATGGGGAGAGACCCAGTACTTC	CASSSSGTWGETQYF
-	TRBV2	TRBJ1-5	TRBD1	TGTGCCAGCAGTGGCCAGACAGGGTTGGTCAATCAGCCCCAGCATTTT	CASSGQTGLVNQPQHF
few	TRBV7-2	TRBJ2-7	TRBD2	TGTGCCAGCAGCCGACTAGCGGGGGGATTCTACGAGCAGTACTTC	CASSRLAGGFYEQYF
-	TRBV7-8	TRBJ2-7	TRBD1	TGTGCCAGCAGCCCTTCGACAGGGCTTGGGGCCTACGAGCAGTACTTC	CASSPSTGLGAYEQYF
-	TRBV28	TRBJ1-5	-	TGTGCCAGCAGTTTTACGGTAGGGAACCAGCCCCAGCATTTT	CASSFTVGNQPQHF
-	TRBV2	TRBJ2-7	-	TGTGCCAGCAGCCTCGGGTCAGGAAGCGAGCAGTACTTC	CASSLGSGSEQYF
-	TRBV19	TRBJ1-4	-	TGTGCCAGTAGCCCGCGACAGGACGAAAAACTGTTTTTT	CASSPRQDEKLFF
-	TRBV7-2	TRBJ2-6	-	TGTGCCAGCAGCCTAGGGGTCGGGGCCAACGTCCTGACTTTC	CASSLGVGANVLTF
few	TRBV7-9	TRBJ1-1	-	TGTGCCAGCAGCTTGGTATCTGGGGGGCCGGACACTGAAGCTTTCTTT	CASSLVSGGPDTEAFF
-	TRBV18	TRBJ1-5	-	TGTGCCAGCTCCCCTCAGCCAGTTAGCAATCAGCCCCAGCATTTT	CASSPQPVSNQPQHF
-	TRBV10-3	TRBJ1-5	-	TGTGCCATCAGTGAGTTGCAGGGCAATCAGCCCCAGCATTTT	CAISELQGNQPQHF
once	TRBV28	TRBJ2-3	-	TGTGCCAGCAGTGTCCGAACAGGGACAGATACGCAGTATTTT	CASSVRTGTDTQYF
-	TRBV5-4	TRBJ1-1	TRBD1	TGTGCCAGCAGCCGACCGGACAGGGCTCACGGAGGAGCTTTCTTT	CASSRPDRAHGGAFF
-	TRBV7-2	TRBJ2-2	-	TGTGCCAGCAGACGGACTAACTCGGGCACCGGGGAGCTGTTTTTT	CASRRTNSGTGELFF
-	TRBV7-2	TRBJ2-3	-	TGTGCCAGCAGCTTAGGTGGGAGAGTAACAGATACGCAGTATTTT	CASSLGGRVTDTQYF
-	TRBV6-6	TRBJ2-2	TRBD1	TGTGCCAGCAGCCAAGGGACAGGGGTTAGGGAGCTGTTTTTT	CASSQGTGVRELFF
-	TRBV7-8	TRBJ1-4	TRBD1	TGTGCCAGCAGCTTATGGACAGGGTCTAATGAAAAACTGTTTTTT	CASSLWTGSNEKLFF